Detailed here is one T cell receptor beta chain. A junction end diverges from the germline sequence, so it may reflect a read error. This sample includes further DNA sequences coding for the same CDR3. Germline CDR1 is LNHDA and CDR2 is SQIVND (reference sequence). This CDR3 region has 16 residues. The data were produced by immunoSEQ multiplex PCR, yet TCRdb's version contains in-frame clones alone and is incomplete. The repertoire holds about 46,000 clones, 70% to 90% seen once, with approximately 14% in the top ten. The data derive from a study of blood T cell repertoires in COVID-19. Study overall: PBMCs, B-cell-depleted T cells, or T cells were the source of the cDNA or gDNA that made up the material.

Specimen: peripheral blood. The chain carries TRBV19 and TRBJ2-7; a possible D gene is TRBD1 (5 bases). This clonotype was sampled from a human donor in a cohort sampled during active COVID-19. The donor label of this sample is uncertain. DNA of the CDR3: TGTGCCAGTAGTATAGGGGGCTCAATCAAGCCCTACGAGCAGTACTTT. Translation gives CASSIGGSIKPYEQYF.